This T cell receptor beta chain was sequenced during a study of T cell changes during pregnancy in multiple sclerosis. TCRdb's table, derived via immunoSEQ multiplex PCR, lists solely in-frame clones and lacks some. The sample comprises tens of thousands of clones, less than 90% of which are singletons, and 7.7% rests with the top ten. The material sequenced was CD8+ T cells from peripheral blood mononuclear cells, taken after pregnancy. This clonotype was sampled from a female donor with multiple sclerosis, enrolled in a pregnancy study.

The CDR3 DNA reads TGTGCCAGCAGCTTAGCGATAGCGGGAGGCCATGAGCAGTTCTTC. Amino acid sequence: CASSLAIAGGHEQFF. The rearrangement links TRBV7-9 to TRBJ2-1; TRBD2 matches at 10 bases. In germline, CDR1 is SEHNR, CDR2 FQNEAQ (reference sequence). The CDR3 contains 15 residues. Trimming cost V 0 bases and J 8 bases; bases outside gene matches: 4.